These T cell receptor beta chains were read from a single sample in a study of T-cell memory formation after mild COVID-19. TCRdb re-derived calls from the 5' RACE reads in MiXCR, one entry per CDR3 protein. This sample carries 390,000 or so distinct CDR3 sequences, roughly 15% of them seen once, and the ten largest clones take about 22%. Sequencing was carried out using PBMCs or a T cell subset sorted from them (not recorded which). The source of these receptors is a young man who had mild COVID-19 (a few samples of this study predate the infection). Cell type and time point are not known. CDR3s include the opening cysteine and the closing phenylalanine or tryptophan. A D gene is named only where the DNA matches it firmly. Only part of the rows carry a size: once, few, many, or a class if the clone is expanded.

CDR3 protein: CASSLAYGGPSTEAFF
CDR3 DNA: TGTGCCAGCAGCTTAGCGTATGGGGGCCCGAGCACTGAAGCTTTCTTT
J gene: TRBJ1-1
D gene: -
V gene: TRBV7-9
clone size: -

CDR3 protein: CASSNYTQYF
CDR3 DNA: TGTGCCAGCTCAAACTATACGCAGTATTTT
J gene: TRBJ2-3
D gene: -
V gene: TRBV18
clone size: few

CDR3 protein: CASSQDNGGEQFF
CDR3 DNA: TGCGCCAGCAGCCAAGATAACGGGGGGGAGCAGTTCTTC
J gene: TRBJ2-1
D gene: TRBD2
V gene: TRBV4-3
clone size: few

CDR3 protein: CSARGGLAGLQETQYF
CDR3 DNA: TGCAGTGCTAGAGGCGGACTAGCGGGACTCCAAGAGACCCAGTACTTC
J gene: TRBJ2-5
D gene: TRBD2
V gene: TRBV20-1
clone size: -

CDR3 protein: CASSLPREPRMVTEAFF
CDR3 DNA: TGTGCCAGCAGCTTACCACGGGAGCCCAGGATGGTCACTGAAGCTTTCTTT
J gene: TRBJ1-1
D gene: -
V gene: TRBV7-9
clone size: -

CDR3 protein: CASSFNAGQPQHF
CDR3 DNA: TGTGCCAGCAGTTTTAATGCGGGTCAGCCCCAGCATTTT
J gene: TRBJ1-5
D gene: -
V gene: TRBV27
clone size: -

CDR3 protein: CASRDGTASTDTQYF
CDR3 DNA: TGCGCCAGCAGGGACGGGACAGCAAGCACAGATACGCAGTATTTT
J gene: TRBJ2-3
D gene: TRBD1
V gene: TRBV5-1
clone size: -

CDR3 protein: CASSVVGTGSNTGELFF
CDR3 DNA: TGTGCCAGCAGCGTAGTGGGGACAGGGTCGAACACCGGGGAGCTGTTTTTT
J gene: TRBJ2-2
D gene: TRBD1
V gene: TRBV9
clone size: -

CDR3 protein: CSAGRGDSGGGTDTQYF
CDR3 DNA: TGCAGTGCTGGAAGGGGAGATAGCGGGGGAGGCACAGATACGCAGTATTTT
J gene: TRBJ2-3
D gene: TRBD2
V gene: TRBV20-1
clone size: many

CDR3 protein: CASSLGQTRGSYNSPLHF
CDR3 DNA: TGTGCCAGCAGCTTAGGGCAGACCCGAGGCTCCTATAATTCACCCCTCCACTTT
J gene: TRBJ1-6
D gene: -
V gene: TRBV7-2
clone size: few

CDR3 protein: CSVRQGDTQYF
CDR3 DNA: TGCAGCGTTAGACAGGGGGATACGCAGTATTTT
J gene: TRBJ2-3
D gene: TRBD1
V gene: TRBV29-1
clone size: many

CDR3 protein: CSVRDGDSYEQYF
CDR3 DNA: TGCAGCGTCCGGGACGGAGACTCCTACGAGCAGTACTTC
J gene: TRBJ2-7
D gene: -
V gene: TRBV29-1
clone size: -

CDR3 protein: CASSQQGKPTYEQYF
CDR3 DNA: TGCGCCAGCAGCCAACAGGGGAAACCAACCTACGAGCAGTACTTC
J gene: TRBJ2-7
D gene: -
V gene: TRBV4-1
clone size: -

CDR3 protein: CASSYSRLGENEQFF
CDR3 DNA: TGTGCCAGCAGTTACTCCCGTCTCGGGGAGAATGAGCAGTTCTTC
J gene: TRBJ2-1
D gene: -
V gene: TRBV6-2/TRBV6-3
clone size: few

CDR3 protein: CASSQEVSEYNEQFF
CDR3 DNA: TGCGCCAGCAGCCAAGAGGTATCAGAATACAATGAGCAGTTCTTC
J gene: TRBJ2-1
D gene: -
V gene: TRBV4-3
clone size: few

CDR3 protein: CASSYPTGVGANVLTF
CDR3 DNA: TGCGCCAGCAGCTATCCGACAGGGGTTGGGGCCAACGTCCTGACTTTC
J gene: TRBJ2-6
D gene: TRBD1
V gene: TRBV5-1
clone size: -

CDR3 protein: CASSLAETAGGTDTQYF
CDR3 DNA: TGCGCCAGCAGCTTGGCCGAGACAGCGGGGGGAACAGATACGCAGTATTTT
J gene: TRBJ2-3
D gene: TRBD2
V gene: TRBV5-1
clone size: few

CDR3 protein: CASSNGDRPTDTQYF
CDR3 DNA: TGTGCCAGCAGCAATGGGGACAGACCCACAGATACGCAGTATTTT
J gene: TRBJ2-3
D gene: TRBD1
V gene: TRBV28
clone size: -

CDR3 protein: CASSQEMSGNVDTQYF
CDR3 DNA: TGCGCCAGCAGCCAAGAGATGTCCGGCAATGTAGATACGCAGTATTTT
J gene: TRBJ2-3
D gene: -
V gene: TRBV4-3
clone size: few

CDR3 protein: CASSSTRSTNEKLFF
CDR3 DNA: TGCGCCAGCAGTTCAACCCGTTCTACTAATGAAAAACTGTTTTTT
J gene: TRBJ1-4
D gene: -
V gene: TRBV4-3
clone size: -

CDR3 protein: CASSPRLEGWGNTQYF
CDR3 DNA: TGTGCCAGCAGCCCGCGGCTAGAAGGGTGGGGAAATACGCAGTATTTT
J gene: TRBJ2-3
D gene: -
V gene: TRBV9
clone size: -

CDR3 protein: CASSYSQGIPSEQYF
CDR3 DNA: TGTGCCAGCAGTTATTCCCAGGGAATCCCTTCCGAGCAGTACTTC
J gene: TRBJ2-7
D gene: -
V gene: TRBV6-5
clone size: -

CDR3 protein: CSARSTGGYTEAFF
CDR3 DNA: TGCAGTGCTAGATCGACAGGGGGCTACACTGAAGCTTTCTTT
J gene: TRBJ1-1
D gene: TRBD1
V gene: TRBV20-1
clone size: many

CDR3 protein: CASSYWLGTGELFF
CDR3 DNA: TGTGCCAGCAGTTATTGGTTGGGTACCGGGGAGCTGTTTTTT
J gene: TRBJ2-2
D gene: -
V gene: TRBV6-2/TRBV6-3
clone size: many

CDR3 protein: CASSEWSKKETQYF
CDR3 DNA: TGTGCCAGCAGTGAATGGTCTAAGAAAGAGACCCAGTACTTC
J gene: TRBJ2-5
D gene: -
V gene: TRBV2
clone size: -

CDR3 protein: CAAGGLGEKLFF
CDR3 DNA: TGTGCCGCGGGGGGACTCGGGGAAAAACTGTTTTTT
J gene: TRBJ1-4
D gene: -
V gene: TRBV28
clone size: few

CDR3 protein: CSAPIGLSNYGYTF
CDR3 DNA: TGCAGTGCCCCAATAGGGCTTTCTAACTATGGCTACACCTTC
J gene: TRBJ1-2
D gene: -
V gene: TRBV20-1
clone size: once

CDR3 protein: CAWSQGRFEQYF
CDR3 DNA: TGTGCCTGGAGTCAGGGGCGGTTCGAGCAGTACTTC
J gene: TRBJ2-7
D gene: -
V gene: TRBV30
clone size: -

CDR3 protein: CASSLLAGGYTDTQYF
CDR3 DNA: TGCGCCAGCAGCTTACTAGCGGGGGGTTACACAGATACGCAGTATTTT
J gene: TRBJ2-3
D gene: TRBD2
V gene: TRBV5-1
clone size: -

CDR3 protein: CSAKGGSTDTQYF
CDR3 DNA: TGCAGTGCTAAGGGCGGGAGCACAGATACGCAGTATTTT
J gene: TRBJ2-3
D gene: -
V gene: TRBV20-1
clone size: -

CDR3 protein: CASRDRESYEQYF
CDR3 DNA: TGCGCCAGCAGGGACAGGGAGTCCTACGAGCAGTACTTC
J gene: TRBJ2-7
D gene: TRBD1
V gene: TRBV10-2
clone size: few

CDR3 protein: CASSFGTGGDNEQFF
CDR3 DNA: TGTGCCAGCAGCTTTGGGACAGGTGGTGACAATGAGCAGTTCTTC
J gene: TRBJ2-1
D gene: TRBD1
V gene: TRBV7-6
clone size: -

CDR3 protein: CASRLGGRTSVSNEQFF
CDR3 DNA: TGTGCCAGCAGGTTAGGGGGGAGGACTAGCGTTTCGAATGAGCAGTTCTTC
J gene: TRBJ2-1
D gene: TRBD2
V gene: TRBV12-3/TRBV12-4
clone size: -

CDR3 protein: CASSPNPRGFTDTQYF
CDR3 DNA: TGCGCCAGCAGCCCCAACCCCAGGGGGTTCACAGATACGCAGTATTTT
J gene: TRBJ2-3
D gene: TRBD1
V gene: TRBV5-1
clone size: -

CDR3 protein: CASSFALNYGYTF
CDR3 DNA: TGTGCCAGCAGCTTTGCACTTAACTATGGCTACACCTTC
J gene: TRBJ1-2
D gene: -
V gene: TRBV7-9
clone size: few

CDR3 protein: CASSFWGLGTDTQYF
CDR3 DNA: TGCGCCAGCAGCTTTTGGGGGCTCGGCACAGATACGCAGTATTTT
J gene: TRBJ2-3
D gene: -
V gene: TRBV5-1
clone size: -

CDR3 protein: CASSLGQGGAEAFF
CDR3 DNA: TGTGCCAGCAGTCTAGGACAGGGGGGGGCTGAAGCTTTCTTT
J gene: TRBJ1-1
D gene: TRBD1
V gene: TRBV27
clone size: -

CDR3 protein: CASAGETQYF
CDR3 DNA: TGTGCCAGTGCCGGGGAGACCCAGTACTTC
J gene: TRBJ2-5
D gene: -
V gene: TRBV27
clone size: -

CDR3 protein: CASSPWTSGGETQYF
CDR3 DNA: TGCGCCAGCAGCCCGTGGACTAGCGGTGGAGAGACCCAGTACTTC
J gene: TRBJ2-5
D gene: TRBD2
V gene: TRBV4-3
clone size: -

CDR3 protein: CASSNGLGMKNEQFF
CDR3 DNA: TGTGCCAGCAGCAACGGACTGGGTATGAAGAATGAGCAGTTCTTC
J gene: TRBJ2-1
D gene: -
V gene: TRBV12-3/TRBV12-4
clone size: few

CDR3 protein: CASSQVGQGTDTQYF
CDR3 DNA: TGCGCCAGCAGCCAAGTGGGACAGGGGACAGATACGCAGTATTTT
J gene: TRBJ2-3
D gene: TRBD1
V gene: TRBV4-1
clone size: -

CDR3 protein: CATKPGTQNTGELFF
CDR3 DNA: TGTGCCACCAAGCCGGGAACCCAAAACACCGGGGAGCTGTTTTTT
J gene: TRBJ2-2
D gene: -
V gene: TRBV27
clone size: few

CDR3 protein: CASSLPISGGTFDTQYF
CDR3 DNA: TGTGCCAGCAGCTTGCCTATTAGCGGGGGGACCTTTGATACGCAGTATTTT
J gene: TRBJ2-3
D gene: TRBD2
V gene: TRBV7-2
clone size: -

CDR3 protein: CATSRDHPGTNQPQHF
CDR3 DNA: TGTGCCACCAGCAGAGATCACCCAGGGACCAATCAGCCCCAGCATTTT
J gene: TRBJ1-5
D gene: -
V gene: TRBV15
clone size: few

CDR3 protein: CASSDTWGFGYTF
CDR3 DNA: TGTGCCAGCAGTGATACTTGGGGTTTTGGCTACACCTTC
J gene: TRBJ1-2
D gene: -
V gene: TRBV25-1
clone size: once

CDR3 protein: CASSLIRPDTQYF
CDR3 DNA: TGCGCCAGCAGCTTGATCCGTCCAGATACGCAGTATTTT
J gene: TRBJ2-3
D gene: -
V gene: TRBV5-1
clone size: few

CDR3 protein: CASSLEMAIYGYTF
CDR3 DNA: TGTGCCAGCAGCTTGGAAATGGCAATCTATGGCTACACCTTC
J gene: TRBJ1-2
D gene: -
V gene: TRBV7-2
clone size: -

CDR3 protein: CASSVASGVTDTQYF
CDR3 DNA: TGTGCCAGCAGCGTAGCCAGCGGGGTCACAGATACGCAGTATTTT
J gene: TRBJ2-3
D gene: TRBD2
V gene: TRBV9
clone size: few